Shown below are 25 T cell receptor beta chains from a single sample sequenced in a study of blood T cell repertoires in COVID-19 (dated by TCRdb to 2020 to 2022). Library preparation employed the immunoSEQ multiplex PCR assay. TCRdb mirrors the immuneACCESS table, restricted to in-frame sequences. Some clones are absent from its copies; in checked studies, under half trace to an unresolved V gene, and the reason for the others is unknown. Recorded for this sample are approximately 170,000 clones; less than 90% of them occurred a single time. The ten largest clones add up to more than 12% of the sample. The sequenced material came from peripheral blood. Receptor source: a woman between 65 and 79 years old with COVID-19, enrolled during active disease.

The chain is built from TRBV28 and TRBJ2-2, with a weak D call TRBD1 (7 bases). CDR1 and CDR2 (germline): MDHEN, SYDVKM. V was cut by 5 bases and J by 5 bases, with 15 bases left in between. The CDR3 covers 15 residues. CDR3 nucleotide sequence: TGTGCCAGCAGTCCTCAGTCAGGGGGGACCGGGGAGCTGTTTTTT. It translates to CASSPQSGGTGELFF.

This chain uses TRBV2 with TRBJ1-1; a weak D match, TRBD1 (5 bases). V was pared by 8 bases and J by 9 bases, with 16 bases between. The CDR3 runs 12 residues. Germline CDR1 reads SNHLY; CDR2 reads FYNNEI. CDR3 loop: CASLRSRGKAFF. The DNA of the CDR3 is TGTGCCAGCCTGAGGTCTCGGGGGAAAGCTTTCTTT.

Here the CDR3 reads CASSGGNGYTF. CDR3 in DNA: TGTGCCAGCTCAGGGGGCAATGGCTACACCTTC. The chain joins TRBV18 to TRBJ1-2; possible D gene TRBD1, 6 bases. Trimming shortened V by 5 bases and J by 6 bases, and 7 bases separated the two germline ends. From germline, CDR1 is KGHSH and CDR2 LQKENI. The CDR3 has 11 amino acids. Supplemented by reference TRBV18 and TRBJ1-2, the full variable domain reads NAGVMQNPRHLVRRRGQEARLRCSPMKGHSHVYWYRQLPEEGLKFMVYLQKENIIDESGMPKERFSAEFPKEGPSILRIQQVVRGDSAAYFCASSGGNGYTFGSGTRLTVV.

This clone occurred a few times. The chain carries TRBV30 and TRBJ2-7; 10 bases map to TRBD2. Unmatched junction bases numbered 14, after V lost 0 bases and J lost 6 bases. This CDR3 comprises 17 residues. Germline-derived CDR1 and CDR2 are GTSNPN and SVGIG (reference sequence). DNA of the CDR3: TGTGCCTGGAGTGTAATTCGTCGGGTCGGACTAGCGGCCGAGCAGTACTTC. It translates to CAWSVIRRVGLAAEQYF.

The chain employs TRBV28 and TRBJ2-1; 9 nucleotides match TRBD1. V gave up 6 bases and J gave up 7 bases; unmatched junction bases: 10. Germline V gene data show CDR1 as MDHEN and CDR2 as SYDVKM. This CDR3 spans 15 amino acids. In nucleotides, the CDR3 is TGTGCCAGCAGAATTCCGGGACAGGGTCGGAATGAGCAGTTCTTC. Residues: CASRIPGQGRNEQFF.

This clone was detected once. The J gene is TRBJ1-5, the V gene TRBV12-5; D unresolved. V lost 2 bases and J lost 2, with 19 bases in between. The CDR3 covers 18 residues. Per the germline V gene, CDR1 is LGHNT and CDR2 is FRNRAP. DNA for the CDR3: TGTGCTAGTGGTTTGAGGTCTTACGGAGAGGCGGGCAATCAGCCCCAGCATTTT. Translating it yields CASGLRSYGEAGNQPQHF. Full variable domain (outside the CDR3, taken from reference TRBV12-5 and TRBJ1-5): DARVTQTPRHKVTEMGQEVTMRCQPILGHNTVFWYRQTMMQGLELLAYFRNRAPLDDSGMPKDRFSAEMPDATLATLKIQPSEPRDSAVYFCASGLRSYGEAGNQPQHFGDGTRLSIL.

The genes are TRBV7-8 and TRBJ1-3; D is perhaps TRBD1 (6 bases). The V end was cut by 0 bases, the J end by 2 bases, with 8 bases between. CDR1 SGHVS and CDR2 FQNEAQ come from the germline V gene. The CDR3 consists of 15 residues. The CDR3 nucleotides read TGTGCCAGCAGCTTAGCTGCAGGGGCTGGAAACACCATATATTTT. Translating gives CASSLAAGAGNTIYF.

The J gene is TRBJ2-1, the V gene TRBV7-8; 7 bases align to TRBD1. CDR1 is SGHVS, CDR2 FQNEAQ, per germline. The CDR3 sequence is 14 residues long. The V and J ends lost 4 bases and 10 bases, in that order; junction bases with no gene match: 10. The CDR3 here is CASSSWTGSGEQFF. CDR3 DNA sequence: TGTGCCAGCAGCTCCTGGACAGGTTCGGGGGAGCAGTTCTTC.

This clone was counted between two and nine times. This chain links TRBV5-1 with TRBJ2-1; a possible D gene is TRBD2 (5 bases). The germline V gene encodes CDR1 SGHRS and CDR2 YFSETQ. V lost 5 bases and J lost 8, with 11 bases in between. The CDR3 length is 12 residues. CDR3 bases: TGCGCCAGCAGTTTAACCGGGGATGAGCAGTTCTTC. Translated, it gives CASSLTGDEQFF. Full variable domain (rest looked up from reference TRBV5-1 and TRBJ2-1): KAGVTQTPRYLIKTRGQQVTLSCSPISGHRSVSWYQQTPGQGLQFLFEYFSETQRNKGNFPGRFSGRQFSNSRSEMNVSTLELGDSALYLCASSLTGDEQFFGPGTRLTVL.

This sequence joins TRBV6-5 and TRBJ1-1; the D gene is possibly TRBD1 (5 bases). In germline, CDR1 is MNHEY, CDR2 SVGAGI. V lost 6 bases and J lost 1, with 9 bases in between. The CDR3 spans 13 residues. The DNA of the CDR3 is TGTGCCAGCAGGGCAGGGCCGAACACTGAAGCTTTCTTT. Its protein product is CASRAGPNTEAFF.

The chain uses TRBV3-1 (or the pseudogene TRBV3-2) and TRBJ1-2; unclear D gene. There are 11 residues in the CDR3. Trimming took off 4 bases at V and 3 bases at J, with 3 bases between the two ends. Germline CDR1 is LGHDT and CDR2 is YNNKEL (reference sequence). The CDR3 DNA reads TGTGCCAGCAGCCGCGACTATGGCTACACCTTC. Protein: CASSRDYGYTF.

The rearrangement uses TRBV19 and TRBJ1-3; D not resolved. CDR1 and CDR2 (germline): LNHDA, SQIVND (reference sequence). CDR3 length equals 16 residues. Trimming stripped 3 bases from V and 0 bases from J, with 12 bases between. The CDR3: CASSMAAESSGNTIYF. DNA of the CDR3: TGTGCCAGTAGTATGGCGGCCGAAAGCTCTGGAAACACCATATATTTT.

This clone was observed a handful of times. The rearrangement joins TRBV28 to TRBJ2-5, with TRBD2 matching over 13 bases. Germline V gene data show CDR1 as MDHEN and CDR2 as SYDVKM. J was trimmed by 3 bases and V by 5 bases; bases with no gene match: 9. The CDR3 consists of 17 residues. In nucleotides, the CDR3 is TGTGCCAGCAGTCAACGTTGGACTAGCGGGAGAAAAGAGACCCAGTACTTC. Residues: CASSQRWTSGRKETQYF.

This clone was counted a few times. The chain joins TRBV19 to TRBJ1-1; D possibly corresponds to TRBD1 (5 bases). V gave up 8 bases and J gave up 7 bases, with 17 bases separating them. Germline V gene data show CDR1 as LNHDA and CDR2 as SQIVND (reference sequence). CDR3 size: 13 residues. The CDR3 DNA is TGTGCCAGTGTCCGGGACCCCGGGGGTGAAGCTTTCTTT. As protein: CASVRDPGGEAFF.

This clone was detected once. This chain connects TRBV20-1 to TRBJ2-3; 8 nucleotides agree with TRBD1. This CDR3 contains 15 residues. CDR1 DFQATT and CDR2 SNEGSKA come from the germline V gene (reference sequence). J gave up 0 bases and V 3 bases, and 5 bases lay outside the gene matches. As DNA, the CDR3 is TGCAGTGCTAGTGTTGGACAGGGAAGCACAGATACGCAGTATTTT. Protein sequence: CSASVGQGSTDTQYF.

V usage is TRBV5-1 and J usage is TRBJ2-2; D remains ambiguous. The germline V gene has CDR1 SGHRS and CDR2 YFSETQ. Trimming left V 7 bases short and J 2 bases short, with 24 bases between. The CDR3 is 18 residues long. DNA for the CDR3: TGCGCCAGCTCTCTTTCGATTTTAGGCCGCGGAAACACCGGGGAGCTGTTTTTT. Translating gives CASSLSILGRGNTGELFF.

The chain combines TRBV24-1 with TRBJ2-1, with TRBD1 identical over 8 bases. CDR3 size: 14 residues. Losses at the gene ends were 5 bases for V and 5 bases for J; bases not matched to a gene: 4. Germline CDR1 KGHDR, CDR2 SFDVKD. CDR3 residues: CATSVQGADNEQFF. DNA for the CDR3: TGTGCCACCAGTGTTCAGGGGGCAGACAATGAGCAGTTCTTC.

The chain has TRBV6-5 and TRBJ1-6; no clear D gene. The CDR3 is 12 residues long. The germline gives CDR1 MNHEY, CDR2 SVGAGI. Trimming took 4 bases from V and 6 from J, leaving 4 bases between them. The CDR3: CASSSINSPLHF. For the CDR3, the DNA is TGTGCCAGCAGTTCCATTAATTCACCCCTCCACTTT.

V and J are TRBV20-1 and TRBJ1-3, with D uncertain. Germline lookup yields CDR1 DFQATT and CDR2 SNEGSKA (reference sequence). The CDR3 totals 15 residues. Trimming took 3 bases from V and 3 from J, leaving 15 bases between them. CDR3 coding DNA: TGCAGTGCTAGTCCTAGAGGGCTCGTTGGAAACACCATATATTTT. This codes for CSASPRGLVGNTIYF.

This CDR3 is CASSHSDRVGGYTF. CDR3 nucleotides: TGTGCCAGCAGCCATTCTGACAGGGTGGGTGGCTACACCTTC. This sequence joins TRBV3-1 (or the pseudogene TRBV3-2) and TRBJ1-2; 7 bases align to TRBD1. The CDR3 is made up of 14 amino acids. The germline CDR1 and CDR2 sequences are LGHDT and YNNKEL (reference sequence). J was trimmed by 7 bases and V by 3 bases; bases with no gene match: 8.

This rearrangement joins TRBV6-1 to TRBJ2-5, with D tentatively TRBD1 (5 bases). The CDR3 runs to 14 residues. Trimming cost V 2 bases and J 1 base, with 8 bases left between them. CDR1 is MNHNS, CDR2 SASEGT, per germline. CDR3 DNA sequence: TGTGCCAGCAGTGAATCAGGGCGCCAAGAGACCCAGTACTTC. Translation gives CASSESGRQETQYF.

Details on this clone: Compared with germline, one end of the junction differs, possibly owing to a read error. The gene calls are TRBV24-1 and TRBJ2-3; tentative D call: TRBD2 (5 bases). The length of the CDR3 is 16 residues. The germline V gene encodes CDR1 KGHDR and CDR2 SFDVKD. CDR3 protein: CATSDPTGSSRDTQYF. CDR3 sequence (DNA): TGTGCCACCAGTGATCCTACGGGCTCTAGCAGAGATACGCAGTATTTT.

The CDR3 DNA reads TGTGCCAGCCACCGGGACAGGGTCTACAATGAGCAGTTCTTC. As protein: CASHRDRVYNEQFF. The chain couples TRBV14 to TRBJ2-1, with 9 bases that match TRBD1. The CDR3 spans 14 residues. CDR1 and CDR2 from the germline V gene are SGHDN and FVKESK. Unmatched junction bases numbered 5, after V lost 8 bases and J lost 3 bases.

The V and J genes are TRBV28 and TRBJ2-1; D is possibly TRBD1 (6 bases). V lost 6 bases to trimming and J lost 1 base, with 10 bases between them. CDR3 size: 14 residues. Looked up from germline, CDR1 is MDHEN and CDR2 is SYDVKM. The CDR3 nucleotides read TGTGCCAGCAGAATGGGGGCTTCCTACAATGAGCAGTTCTTC. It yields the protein CASRMGASYNEQFF.

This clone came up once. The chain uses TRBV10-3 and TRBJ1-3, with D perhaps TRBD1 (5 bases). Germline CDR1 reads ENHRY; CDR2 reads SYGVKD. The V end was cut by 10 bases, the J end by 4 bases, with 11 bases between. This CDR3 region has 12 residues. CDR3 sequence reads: CATGGSGNTIYF. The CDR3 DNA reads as TGTGCCACCGGGGGTTCCGGAAACACCATATATTTT.